Listed here are 24 T cell receptor beta chains from one sample, sequenced in a study of control samples from healthy donors and cancer patients. Profiled with immunoSEQ multiplex PCR; TCRdb holds only in-frame clones, not every one. Among fewer than 200,000 clones listed, around 90% were seen once. Input material: blood. These receptors came from a woman in her forties or fifties in good health.

The chain links TRBV5-4 to TRBJ1-1, with D possibly being TRBD1 (6 bases). This CDR3 has 14 amino acids. Germline V gene data show CDR1 as SGHNT and CDR2 as YYREEE (reference sequence). V shed 4 bases and J shed 7 bases, with 17 bases lying between them. The CDR3 DNA follows: TGTGCCAGCAGCACTGGAGGGGGGCGGGTTGAAGCTTTCTTT. This gives the protein CASSTGGGRVEAFF.

This sequence joins TRBV2 and TRBJ2-1; D ambiguous. The ends were cut back, 2 bases at V and 4 bases at J, with 6 bases in the middle. Germline CDR1 and CDR2: SNHLY and FYNNEI. This CDR3 spans 13 amino acids. The CDR3 is CASSETVYNEQFF. Written as DNA, the CDR3 is TGTGCCAGCAGTGAAACAGTATACAATGAGCAGTTCTTC.

In its sample, this clone was seen a few times. The same CDR3 is also encoded by other DNA sequences in this sample. V usage is TRBV5-1 and J usage is TRBJ2-5, with D unclear. The CDR3 covers 11 residues. CDR1 is SGHRS, CDR2 YFSETQ, per germline. With 2 bases removed from V and 2 bases from J, the gap between germline ends came to 1 base. CDR3 bases: TGCGCCAGCAGCTTACAAGAGACCCAGTACTTC. Protein product: CASSLQETQYF.

This clone has only one observation. This chain links TRBV7-3 with TRBJ2-2; D unclear. CDR1 is SGHTA, CDR2 FQGTGA, per germline. The CDR3 is 13 amino acids. Trimming cost V 5 bases and J 5 bases, with 9 bases left between them. In DNA form, the CDR3 reads TGTGCCAGCAGCCCCTCTATTACCGGGGAGCTGTTTTTT. It specifies CASSPSITGELFF.

The chain carries TRBV11-3 and TRBJ2-5, with 15 bases identical to TRBD2. CDR1 and CDR2 (germline): SGHNT, YENEEA. The CDR3 has 15 residues. V lost 5 bases to trimming and J lost 5 bases; unmatched junction nucleotides: 3. The CDR3 loop is CASSVGTSGRETQYF. In DNA form, the CDR3 reads TGTGCCAGCAGCGTGGGGACTAGCGGGAGGGAGACCCAGTACTTC. Based on the CDR3 plus reference TRBV11-3 and TRBJ2-5, the full variable domain is EAGVVQSPRYKIIEKKQPVAFWCNPISGHNTLYWYLQNLGQGPELLIRYENEEAVDDSQLPKDRFSAERLKGVDSTLKIQPAELGDSAVYLCASSVGTSGRETQYFGPGTRLLVL.

The chain carries TRBV30 and TRBJ1-2; D gene unclear. The CDR3 sequence is 16 residues long. Germline CDR1 and CDR2: GTSNPN and SVGIG (reference sequence). V was clipped by 0 bases and J by 0 bases, with 14 bases between them. CDR3 sequence: CAWSVRFTSANYGYTF. The CDR3 DNA reads as TGTGCCTGGAGTGTAAGGTTTACGTCCGCTAACTATGGCTACACCTTC.

The chain couples TRBV6-1 to TRBJ2-3, with TRBD2 matching over 12 bases. The CDR3 length is 16 residues. Trimming took 4 bases from V and 5 from J; bases not matched to a gene: 7. Germline V gene data show CDR1 as MNHNS and CDR2 as SASEGT. CDR3 DNA: TGTGCCAGCAGTGTACCTAGCGGGAGGGCCAGAGATACGCAGTATTTT. Amino acids: CASSVPSGRARDTQYF.

The V gene is TRBV6-4, the J gene TRBJ1-1, with a weak D call TRBD1 (6 bases). V was cut by 5 bases and J by 5 bases, with 15 bases left in between. This CDR3 contains 14 residues. In germline, CDR1 is MRHNA, CDR2 SNTAGT. The CDR3 loop reads CASSPGGQPTEAFF. The CDR3 bases are TGTGCCAGCAGTCCCGGGGGGCAGCCGACTGAAGCTTTCTTT.

The V call is TRBV6-2 or TRBV6-3, the J call TRBJ1-3; D gene ambiguous. From germline, CDR1 is MNHEY and CDR2 SVGEGT. CDR3 length: 16 amino acids. Trimming shortened V by 2 bases and J by 4 bases, and 15 bases separated the two germline ends. The DNA of the CDR3 is TGTGCCAGCAGTTACGGCTACAGCCTCTCGGGAAACACCATATATTTT. Translation: CASSYGYSLSGNTIYF.

The chain couples TRBV28 to TRBJ2-2, with TRBD2 matching over 12 bases. Germline CDR1 and CDR2: MDHEN and SYDVKM. Trimming took 2 bases from V and 0 from J; bases not matched to a gene: 4. The CDR3 length is 18 residues. The CDR3 is CASSLGTSGSTNTGELFF. For the CDR3, the DNA is TGTGCCAGCAGTTTAGGGACTAGCGGGTCTACGAACACCGGGGAGCTGTTTTTT.

The chain links TRBV18 to TRBJ1-2, with D perhaps matching TRBD1 (5 bases). This CDR3 spans 12 amino acids. V lost 1 base, J lost 12 bases, and 12 bases lay in between. Germline V gene sequence: CDR1 KGHSH, CDR2 LQKENI. As DNA, the CDR3 is TGTGCCAGCTCACCACGGAAAGGGGCCGACACCTTC. Protein sequence: CASSPRKGADTF.

In DNA, the CDR3 is TGTGCCAGCAGTCTGGGCTACTACGAGTACTTC. It encodes CASSLGYYEYF. V is TRBV6-5 and J is TRBJ2-5; no firm D call. From germline, CDR1 is MNHEY and CDR2 SVGAGI. The CDR3 is 11 amino acids. The V gene lost 5 bases and the J gene lost 12 bases, with 13 bases spanning the gap.

The genes are TRBV28 and TRBJ2-3; D is possibly TRBD1 or TRBD2 (6 bases each). The germline V gene has CDR1 MDHEN and CDR2 SYDVKM. The CDR3 has 17 residues. The ends were cut back, 7 bases at V and 6 bases at J, with 26 bases in the middle. The CDR3 nucleotides read TGTGCCAGCACCCGATCGGTACGGGAGACAGGCGTGGATACGCAGTATTTT. The encoded protein is CASTRSVRETGVDTQYF.

The chain recombines TRBV5-1 with TRBJ1-2; possible D gene TRBD1, 6 bases. The CDR3 is made up of 16 amino acids. The V gene's germline CDR1 is SGHRS and CDR2 YFSETQ. The V end was cut by 4 bases, the J end by 4 bases, with 20 bases between. Written as DNA, the CDR3 is TGCGCCAGCAGCACACACCCTACGGACAGCATCTATGGCTACACCTTC. Translation: CASSTHPTDSIYGYTF.

As concerns this clone: Sequence at one end of the junction differs from germline and may be a read error. The CDR3 loop reads CASSLAGERTDTQYF. CDR3 in DNA: TGTGCCAGCAGTTTAGCGGGGGAAAGAACAGATACGCAGTATTTT. This rearrangement joins TRBV13 to TRBJ2-3, with 9 nucleotides matching TRBD2. The CDR3 totals 15 residues. Germline lookup yields CDR1 PRHDT and CDR2 FYEKMQ (reference sequence).

This clone was seen a single time. V is TRBV5-1 and J is TRBJ2-2, with D uncertain. With 0 bases removed from V and 4 bases from J, the gap between germline ends came to 4 bases. This CDR3 contains 13 residues. Per the germline V gene, CDR1 is SGHRS and CDR2 is YFSETQ. This CDR3 is CASSLDSTGELFF. Here the CDR3 DNA reads TGCGCCAGCAGCTTGGACAGCACCGGGGAGCTGTTTTTT.

This chain connects TRBV28 to TRBJ1-6; 7 bases fit TRBD1. This CDR3 is 15 amino acids long. Germline CDR1 MDHEN, CDR2 SYDVKM. J gave up 5 bases and V 3 bases, and 4 bases lay outside the gene matches. The CDR3: CASSFRGTDNSPLHF. CDR3 nucleotide sequence: TGTGCCAGCAGTTTCCGAGGGACAGATAATTCACCCCTCCACTTT.

This chain links TRBV14 with TRBJ2-1; D is uncertain. CDR3 size: 17 residues. The V end was cut by 2 bases, the J end by 0 bases, with 14 bases between. Germline values: CDR1 SGHDN, CDR2 FVKESK. CDR3 DNA: TGTGCCAGCAGCCAAATGCTGTTGTCGGACTCCTACAATGAGCAGTTCTTC. Amino acid sequence: CASSQMLLSDSYNEQFF.

This rearrangement joins TRBV4-3 to TRBJ2-1; TRBD1 aligns across 10 bases. CDR3 length: 17 amino acids. CDR1 is LGHNA and CDR2 is YSLEER in the germline V gene. V gave up 1 base and J gave up 7 bases; unmatched junction bases: 10. The CDR3 sequence is CASSQAPPGQGRNEQFF. CDR3 bases: TGCGCCAGCAGCCAAGCCCCCCCGGGACAGGGGAGGAATGAGCAGTTCTTC.

The gene calls are TRBV9 and TRBJ1-2; 9 bases are shared with TRBD1. This CDR3 has 13 amino acids. Germline CDR1 and CDR2: SGDLS and YYNGEE. Trimming removed 2 bases from V and 5 bases from J; junction bases left unmatched: 1. CDR3 bases: TGTGCCAGCAGCGTGGACAGGGGTTATGGCTACACCTTC. It yields the protein CASSVDRGYGYTF.

V usage is TRBV6-6 and J usage is TRBJ2-5, with 14 positions matching TRBD2. This CDR3 is built from 15 residues. Trimming at V came to 7 bases and at J to 4 bases, leaving 5 bases not matched to a gene. The germline gives CDR1 MNHNY, CDR2 SVGAGI (reference sequence). CDR3 region: CASIRGLAGAETQYF. CDR3 bases: TGTGCCAGCATCAGGGGACTAGCGGGAGCAGAGACCCAGTACTTC.

The chain employs TRBV6-6 and TRBJ2-7; D perhaps matches TRBD1 (5 bases). Germline V gene lookup returns CDR1 MNHNY and CDR2 SVGAGI (reference sequence). Trimming shortened V by 2 bases and J by 5 bases, and 7 bases separated the two germline ends. The CDR3 is made up of 12 amino acids. The chain's CDR3 is CASSYQQDEQYF. The DNA for the CDR3 is TGTGCCAGCAGTTACCAACAGGACGAGCAGTACTTC.

The chain has TRBV9 and TRBJ2-2, with TRBD1 matching 9 bases. This CDR3 has 16 amino acids. The junction had 7 bases not matched to a gene; V was cut back by 3 bases and J by 4 bases. Germline CDR1 is SGDLS and CDR2 is YYNGEE. The CDR3 coding sequence is TGTGCCAGCAGCGCTGGACAGGGGCCGATCACCGGGGAGCTGTTTTTT. This encodes CASSAGQGPITGELFF.

CDR3 sequence (DNA): TGTGCCAGCAGGGAGCGGGAGGGAATTGGGACAGATACGCAGTATTTT. Translating it yields CASREREGIGTDTQYF. The chain recombines TRBV7-2 with TRBJ2-3; TRBD2 agrees at 10 bases. J was trimmed by 3 bases and V by 6 bases; bases with no gene match: 9. From germline, CDR1 is SGHTA and CDR2 FQGNSA. This CDR3 contains 16 residues. The variable domain in full, completed from reference TRBV7-2 and TRBJ2-3, reads GAGVSQSPSNKVTEKGKDVELRCDPISGHTALYWYRQSLGQGLEFLIYFQGNSAPDKSGLPSDRFSAERTGGSVSTLTIQRTQQEDSAVYLCASREREGIGTDTQYFGPGTRLTVL.